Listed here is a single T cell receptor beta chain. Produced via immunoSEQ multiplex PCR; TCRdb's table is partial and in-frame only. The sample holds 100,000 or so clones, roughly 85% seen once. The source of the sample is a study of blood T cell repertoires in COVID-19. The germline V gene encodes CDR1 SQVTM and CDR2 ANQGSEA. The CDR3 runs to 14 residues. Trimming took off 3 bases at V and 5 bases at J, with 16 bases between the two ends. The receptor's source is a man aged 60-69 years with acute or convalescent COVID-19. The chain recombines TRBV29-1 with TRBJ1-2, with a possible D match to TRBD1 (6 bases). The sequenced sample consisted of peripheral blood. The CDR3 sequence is CSVEDSGEPYGYTF. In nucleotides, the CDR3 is TGCAGCGTTGAGGACTCAGGGGAGCCTTATGGCTACACCTTC.